Below are 32 T cell receptor beta chains sequenced from a single sample in a study of T cell responses to AZD1222 COVID-19 vaccine (dated by TCRdb to about 2021). Explained via the paper, the time point label denotes: baseline before first vaccination. Library construction relied on the immunoSEQ multiplex PCR assay. Sourced from immuneACCESS, this table was stored by TCRdb with only in-frame sequences that have V and J called. A share of the clones is absent; for the studies checked, an unresolved V gene accounts for under half, and the remainder has no known explanation. Here the sample has roughly 110,000 clones; under 95% occur a single time. The ten most abundant clones make up 22% of the sample. Sequenced here: peripheral blood, sampled on day 0 of AZD1222 vaccination. Receptor source: an adult in good health.

The V gene is TRBV5-4, the J gene TRBJ2-6; unclear D gene. The CDR3 runs 17 residues. V was clipped by 1 base and J by 0 bases, with 11 bases between them. Germline V gives CDR1 SGHNT, CDR2 YYREEE (reference sequence). Here the CDR3 DNA reads TGTGCCAGCAGCTTGCAGGAGATAATCTCTGGGGCCAACGTCCTGACTTTC. Its protein is CASSLQEIISGANVLTF.

The V call is TRBV19, the J call TRBJ1-1; tentative D call: TRBD1 (6 bases). V lost 7 bases and J lost 1, with 13 bases in between. The germline V gene has CDR1 LNHDA and CDR2 SQIVND (reference sequence). This CDR3 has 14 amino acids. DNA of the CDR3: TGTGCCAGTATCATAGCGGGGGCGAACACTGAAGCTTTCTTT. Its protein is CASIIAGANTEAFF.

V usage is TRBV11-3 and J usage is TRBJ2-2; the match to TRBD2 covers 10 bases. The CDR3 is made up of 19 amino acids. The germline V gene encodes CDR1 SGHNT and CDR2 YENEEA. J gave up 0 bases and V 5 bases, and 12 bases lay outside the gene matches. CDR3 coding DNA: TGTGCCAGCAGCCCCATGTTGACTAGCGGGCCCCCGAACACCGGGGAGCTGTTTTTT. This codes for CASSPMLTSGPPNTGELFF.

The chain combines TRBV6-2 or TRBV6-3 with TRBJ2-7; TRBD1 is a possible D gene (5 bases). V lost 2 bases and J lost 5, with 16 bases in between. CDR1 is MNHEY, CDR2 SVGEGT, per germline. The CDR3 runs 15 residues. CDR3 DNA sequence: TGTGCCAGCAGTTACCATCCAGGGCAGGTCCACGAGCAGTACTTC. Amino acid sequence: CASSYHPGQVHEQYF.

The chain couples TRBV19 to TRBJ2-7, with 9 nucleotides matching TRBD2. J was trimmed by 7 bases and V by 9 bases; bases with no gene match: 13. The CDR3 is 14 residues long. The germline V gene encodes CDR1 LNHDA and CDR2 SQIVND (reference sequence). CDR3 DNA sequence: TGTGCCAGCAACCGAGCTAGCGGGGCCAGTGAGCAGTACTTC. Amino acids: CASNRASGASEQYF.

This chain connects TRBV6-5 to TRBJ1-1, with TRBD1 as a possible D gene (6 bases). CDR1 MNHEY and CDR2 SVGAGI come from the germline V gene. CDR3 length: 14 amino acids. Trimming removed 2 bases from V and 4 bases from J, with 11 bases in between. CDR3 sequence reads: CASSYGQGLTEAFF. CDR3 DNA sequence: TGTGCCAGCAGTTACGGGCAGGGGCTCACTGAAGCTTTCTTT.

The rearrangement links TRBV11-1 to TRBJ1-3; weak D call: TRBD1 (5 bases). The CDR3 runs to 13 residues. Trimming took 5 bases from V and 4 from J, leaving 9 bases between them. In germline, CDR1 is SGHAT, CDR2 FQDESV (reference sequence). CDR3 amino acids: CASSEDRGNTIYF. DNA for the CDR3: TGTGCCAGCAGCGAAGACAGAGGAAACACCATATATTTT.

The V gene is TRBV10-3, the J gene TRBJ1-5, with TRBD1 matching 7 bases. V shed 3 bases and J 5 bases; nucleotides not matched to a gene: 7. The CDR3 spans 15 residues. CDR1 ENHRY and CDR2 SYGVKD come from the germline V gene. This chain's CDR3 is CAISEMFTGDQPQHF. For the CDR3, the DNA is TGTGCCATCAGTGAAATGTTTACAGGGGATCAGCCCCAGCATTTT.

The V gene is TRBV5-1, the J gene TRBJ1-4; tentatively, D is TRBD1 (6 bases). Trimming pared 4 bases from V and 2 bases from J, leaving 9 bases between. Germline V gene sequence: CDR1 SGHRS, CDR2 YFSETQ. This CDR3 is 14 amino acids long. CDR3 bases: TGCGCCAGCAGCGAACAGGGTACTAATGAAAAACTGTTTTTT. It specifies CASSEQGTNEKLFF.

The gene calls are TRBV30 and TRBJ1-1, with a possible D match to TRBD1 (5 bases). Trimming shortened V by 2 bases and J by 5 bases, and 12 bases separated the two germline ends. The CDR3 is 13 amino acids. Germline V gene data show CDR1 as GTSNPN and CDR2 as SVGIG (reference sequence). This CDR3 is CAWSIGGGTEAFF. CDR3 DNA sequence: TGTGCCTGGAGTATCGGGGGTGGGACTGAAGCTTTCTTT.

The rearrangement joins TRBV7-9 to TRBJ1-1, with a tentative D call TRBD1 (6 bases). This CDR3 spans 14 amino acids. CDR1 SEHNR and CDR2 FQNEAQ come from the germline V gene (reference sequence). V was cut by 5 bases and J by 4 bases, with 14 bases left in between. The CDR3 region is CASSTNRASTEAFF. The CDR3 DNA sequence: TGTGCCAGCAGCACCAACAGGGCTAGCACTGAAGCTTTCTTT.

By its share, this clone is hyperexpanded. V gene TRBV19 combines with J gene TRBJ2-2; D uncertain. Trimming removed 3 bases from V and 0 bases from J, with 8 bases in between. From germline, CDR1 is LNHDA and CDR2 SQIVND (reference sequence). This CDR3 spans 15 amino acids. The CDR3 sequence: CASSIGPTNTGELFF. CDR3 nucleotide sequence: TGTGCCAGTAGTATCGGACCCACGAACACCGGGGAGCTGTTTTTT.

This sequence joins TRBV5-1 and TRBJ2-2; 8 bases are shared with TRBD1. CDR3 length: 16 amino acids. V lost 4 bases and J lost 6; bases outside the gene matches: 11. Germline CDR1 and CDR2: SGHRS and YFSETQ. The CDR3 region has the DNA TGCGCCAGCAGCAACAGCCGGGACAGGTTTCCCGGGGAGCTGTTTTTT. Translation: CASSNSRDRFPGELFF.

This chain links TRBV10-3 with TRBJ1-1; 9 bases map to TRBD1. V trimming: 11 bases; J trimming: 4 bases; junction bases outside the gene matches: 14. This CDR3 is 15 amino acids long. Germline-derived CDR1 and CDR2 are ENHRY and SYGVKD. As DNA, the CDR3 is TGTGCCTCTGGGGGGGGACAGGGTAAAATCACTGAAGCTTTCTTT. Its translation: CASGGGQGKITEAFF.

This chain connects TRBV4-2 to TRBJ2-1, with D possibly being TRBD1 or TRBD2 (5 bases each). Germline loops: CDR1 LGHNA, CDR2 YNFKEQ. The V and J ends lost 1 base and 4 bases respectively, with 14 bases between them. This CDR3 region has 16 residues. For the CDR3, the DNA is TGTGCCAGCAGCCAAGTATCCGGGACCGTATACAATGAGCAGTTCTTC. Translated: CASSQVSGTVYNEQFF.

The J gene is TRBJ1-2, the V gene TRBV10-3; TRBD1 matches at 8 bases. The CDR3 consists of 14 residues. Trimming cost V 5 bases and J 4 bases; bases outside gene matches: 6. Germline V gene lookup returns CDR1 ENHRY and CDR2 SYGVKD. Here the CDR3 DNA reads TGTGCCATCAGTTTAGTGGGACAGGTCTATGGCTACACCTTC. Its protein product is CAISLVGQVYGYTF.

The V gene is TRBV9, the J gene TRBJ2-1; the match to TRBD1 covers 7 bases. With 0 bases clipped from V and 7 bases from J, the junction kept 13 bases outside the gene matches. The CDR3 is 17 amino acids. Looked up from germline, CDR1 is SGDLS and CDR2 is YYNGEE. In DNA, the CDR3 is TGTGCCAGCAGCGTAGAAGCCAGGGGGTATATCGGAAATGAGCAGTTCTTC. Protein: CASSVEARGYIGNEQFF.

The chain employs TRBV2 and TRBJ2-3; D may match TRBD1 or TRBD2 (5 bases each). The germline gives CDR1 SNHLY, CDR2 FYNNEI. This CDR3 has 12 residues. Trimming stripped 6 bases from V and 11 bases from J, with 15 bases between. The CDR3 loop is CASRDFGGWQYF. The CDR3 region has the DNA TGTGCCAGCAGGGATTTTGGGGGTTGGCAGTATTTT.

In its sample, this clone was seen a few times. This specimen includes other DNA sequences encoding the same CDR3. The rearrangement links TRBV20-1 to TRBJ1-2; D gene ambiguous. V was pared by 5 bases and J by 0 bases, with 4 bases between. Germline V gene sequence: CDR1 DFQATT, CDR2 SNEGSKA (reference sequence). The CDR3 consists of 11 residues. The CDR3 protein is CSASPNYGYTF. The CDR3 nucleotides are TGCAGTGCTTCCCCTAACTATGGCTACACCTTC.

The chain joins TRBV7-6 to TRBJ1-1; no firm D call. V lost 5 bases and J 1 base, leaving 17 bases between the germline ends. Germline V gene data show CDR1 as SGHVS and CDR2 as FNYEAQ. CDR3 length: 16 residues. The CDR3 DNA reads TGTGCCAGCAGCCCCGATACTGTTGCCACGAACACTGAAGCTTTCTTT. Translated, it gives CASSPDTVATNTEAFF.

This rearrangement joins TRBV7-2 to TRBJ2-2; D unclear. V lost 4 bases and J lost 0, with 3 bases in between. The CDR3 sequence is 13 residues long. The V gene's germline CDR1 is SGHTA and CDR2 FQGNSA. The DNA for the CDR3 is TGTGCCAGCAGCTCATCGAACACCGGGGAGCTGTTTTTT. Protein product: CASSSSNTGELFF. Variable domain in full (rest from reference TRBV7-2 and TRBJ2-2): GAGVSQSPSNKVTEKGKDVELRCDPISGHTALYWYRQSLGQGLEFLIYFQGNSAPDKSGLPSDRFSAERTGGSVSTLTIQRTQQEDSAVYLCASSSSNTGELFFGEGSRLTVL.

This clone is a singleton in its sample. The rearrangement links TRBV4-1 to TRBJ1-4, with D perhaps TRBD1 (5 bases). The germline V gene has CDR1 MGHRA and CDR2 YSYEKL. The CDR3 is made up of 18 amino acids. V was clipped by 2 bases and J by 7 bases, with 23 bases between them. CDR3 protein: CASSQSGPAGGLGEKLFF. As DNA, the CDR3 is TGCGCCAGCAGCCAATCGGGGCCAGCGGGTGGCCTAGGTGAAAAACTGTTTTTT.

The rearrangement uses TRBV5-1 and TRBJ2-2; D may be TRBD1 (5 bases). V was pared by 2 bases and J by 6 bases, with 14 bases between. CDR3 size: 15 residues. CDR1 is SGHRS, CDR2 YFSETQ, per germline. CDR3 nucleotide sequence: TGCGCCAGCAGCTTCCAGGGTATAGTTGCCGGGGAGCTGTTTTTT. This codes for CASSFQGIVAGELFF.

This chain uses TRBV7-9 with TRBJ1-1, with TRBD1 matching over 9 bases. With 5 bases clipped from V and 0 bases from J, the junction kept 7 bases outside the gene matches. CDR1 is SEHNR, CDR2 FQNEAQ, per germline (reference sequence). This CDR3 has 16 residues. This CDR3 is CASSDTGGGMNTEAFF. The CDR3 DNA sequence: TGTGCCAGCAGCGACACAGGGGGCGGAATGAACACTGAAGCTTTCTTT. The variable domain in full, with the rest retrieved from reference TRBV7-9 and TRBJ1-1, is DTGVSQNPRHKITKRGQNVTFRCDPISEHNRLYWYRQTLGQGPEFLTYFQNEAQLEKSRLLSDRFSAERPKGSFSTLEIQRTEQGDSAMYLCASSDTGGGMNTEAFFGQGTRLTVV.

The chain joins TRBV3-1 (or the pseudogene TRBV3-2) to TRBJ1-3; D gene unclear. V was shortened by 6 bases and J by 0 bases, with 15 bases between the two germline ends. This CDR3 is built from 16 residues. Germline CDR1 reads LGHDT; CDR2 reads YNNKEL (reference sequence). CDR3 sequence: CASSIKVWFSGNTIYF. Here the CDR3 DNA reads TGTGCCAGCAGTATAAAGGTTTGGTTCTCTGGAAACACCATATATTTT.

The chain uses TRBV7-9 and TRBJ1-1; no firm D call. Between the trimmed V and J ends, which lost 4 bases and 1 base, there was a span of 10 bases. The CDR3 loop spans 14 amino acids. Germline V gene lookup returns CDR1 SEHNR and CDR2 FQNEAQ (reference sequence). The CDR3 here is CASSYHGPNTEAFF. The CDR3 nucleotides are TGTGCCAGCAGCTACCATGGGCCGAACACTGAAGCTTTCTTT.

This chain uses TRBV9 with TRBJ1-5; a weak D match, TRBD1 (6 bases). The V gene lost 4 bases and the J gene lost 1 base, with 9 bases spanning the gap. The CDR3 contains 14 residues. Germline lookup yields CDR1 SGDLS and CDR2 YYNGEE. Here the CDR3 reads CASSIGQSNQPQHF. In DNA form, the CDR3 reads TGTGCCAGCAGCATCGGACAGAGCAATCAGCCCCAGCATTTT.

The chain employs TRBV7-8 and TRBJ1-1; D not certain. V gave up 8 bases and J gave up 5 bases, with 15 bases separating them. CDR1 is SGHVS and CDR2 is FQNEAQ in the germline V gene. This CDR3 contains 13 residues. The CDR3 coding sequence is TGTGCCAGCGCCTTCGGTGGGAATACTGAAGCTTTCTTT. This translates into CASAFGGNTEAFF.

The rearrangement joins TRBV5-6 to TRBJ1-2; the match to TRBD1 covers 7 bases. The trim removed 4 bases at V and 4 bases at J, leaving 13 bases unmatched. Germline CDR1 is SGHDT and CDR2 is YYEEEE. The CDR3 length is 16 residues. The CDR3 protein is CASSAGGASLIYGYTF. The CDR3 DNA reads as TGTGCCAGCAGCGCAGGGGGGGCGTCTTTGATCTATGGCTACACCTTC.

The sample holds one count of this clone. The V gene is TRBV2, the J gene TRBJ1-1; no clear D gene. The germline CDR1 and CDR2 sequences are SNHLY and FYNNEI. This CDR3 spans 14 amino acids. V gave up 3 bases and J gave up 2 bases, with 10 bases separating them. The chain's CDR3 is CASSDLYPNTEAFF. DNA for the CDR3: TGTGCCAGCAGTGATTTGTACCCTAACACTGAAGCTTTCTTT.

The chain employs TRBV27 and TRBJ1-6, with TRBD1 as a possible D gene (6 bases). The CDR3 has 14 residues. From germline, CDR1 is MNHEY and CDR2 SMNVEV (reference sequence). The V and J ends lost 3 bases and 9 bases respectively, with 12 bases between them. In DNA, the CDR3 is TGTGCCAGCAGTTTGCTACAGGGCGGTTCACCCCTCCACTTT. It yields the protein CASSLLQGGSPLHF.

The rearrangement uses TRBV3-1 (or the pseudogene TRBV3-2) and TRBJ2-7, with 9 bases aligning to TRBD1. The germline gives CDR1 LGHDT, CDR2 YNNKEL (reference sequence). This CDR3 is built from 15 residues. Losses at the gene ends were 2 bases for V and 6 bases for J; bases not matched to a gene: 8. CDR3 residues: CASSQQGQGGGEQYF. The CDR3 nucleotides read TGTGCCAGCAGCCAACAGGGACAGGGAGGAGGCGAGCAGTACTTC.